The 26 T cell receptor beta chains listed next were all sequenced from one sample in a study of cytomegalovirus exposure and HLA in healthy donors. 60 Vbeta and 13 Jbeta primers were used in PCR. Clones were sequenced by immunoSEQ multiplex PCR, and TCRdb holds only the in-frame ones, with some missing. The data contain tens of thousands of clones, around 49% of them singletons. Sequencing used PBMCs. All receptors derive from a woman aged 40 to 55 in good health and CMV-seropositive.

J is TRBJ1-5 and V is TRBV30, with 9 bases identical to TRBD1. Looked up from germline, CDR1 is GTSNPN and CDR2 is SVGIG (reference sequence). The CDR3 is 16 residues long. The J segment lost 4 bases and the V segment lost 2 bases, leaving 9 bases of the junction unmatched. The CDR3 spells CAWSFPGTGKNQPQHF. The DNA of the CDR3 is TGTGCCTGGAGTTTCCCCGGGACAGGGAAAAATCAGCCCCAGCATTTT. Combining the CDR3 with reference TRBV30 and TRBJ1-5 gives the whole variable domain SQTIHQWPATLVQPVGSPLSLECTVEGTSNPNLYWYRQAAGRGLQLLFYSVGIGQISSEVPQNLSASRPQDRQFILSSKKLLLSDSGFYLCAWSFPGTGKNQPQHFGDGTRLSIL.

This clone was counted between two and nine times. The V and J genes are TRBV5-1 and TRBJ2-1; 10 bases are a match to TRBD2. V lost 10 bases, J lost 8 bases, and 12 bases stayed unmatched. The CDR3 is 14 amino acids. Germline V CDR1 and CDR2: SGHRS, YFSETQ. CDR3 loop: CAASERGGKDEQFF. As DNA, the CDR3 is TGCGCCGCTTCGGAGCGGGGGGGCAAAGATGAGCAGTTCTTC.

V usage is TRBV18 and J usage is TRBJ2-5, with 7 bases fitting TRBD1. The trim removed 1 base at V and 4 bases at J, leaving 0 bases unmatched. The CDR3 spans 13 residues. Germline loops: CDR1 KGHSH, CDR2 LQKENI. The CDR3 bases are TGTGCCAGCTCACCACAGGGGGCAGAGACCCAGTACTTC. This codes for CASSPQGAETQYF.

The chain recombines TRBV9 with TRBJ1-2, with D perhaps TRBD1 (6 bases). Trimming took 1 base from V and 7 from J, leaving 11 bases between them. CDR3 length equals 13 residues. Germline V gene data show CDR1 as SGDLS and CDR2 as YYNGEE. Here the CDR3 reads CASSVTQGTGYTF. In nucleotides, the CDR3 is TGTGCCAGCAGCGTAACACAGGGCACTGGCTACACCTTC.

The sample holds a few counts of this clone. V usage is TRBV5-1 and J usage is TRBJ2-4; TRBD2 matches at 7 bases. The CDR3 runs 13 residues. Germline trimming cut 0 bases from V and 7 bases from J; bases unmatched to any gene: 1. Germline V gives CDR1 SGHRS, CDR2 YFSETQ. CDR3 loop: CASSLGLANIQYF. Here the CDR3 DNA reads TGCGCCAGCAGCTTGGGACTAGCCAACATTCAGTACTTC.

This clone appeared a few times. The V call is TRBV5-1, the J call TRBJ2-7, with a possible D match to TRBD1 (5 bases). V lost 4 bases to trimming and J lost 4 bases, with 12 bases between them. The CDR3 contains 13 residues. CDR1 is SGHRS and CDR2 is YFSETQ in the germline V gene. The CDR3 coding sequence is TGCGCCAGCAGCCCAGGGATGGGTTACGAGCAGTACTTC. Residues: CASSPGMGYEQYF.

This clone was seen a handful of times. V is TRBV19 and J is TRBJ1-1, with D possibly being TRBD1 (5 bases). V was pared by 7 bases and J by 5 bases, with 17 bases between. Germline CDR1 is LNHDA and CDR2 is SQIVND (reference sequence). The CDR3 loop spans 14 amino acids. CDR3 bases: TGTGCCAGTACCAAGGCAGGGCGGCGGACTGAAGCTTTCTTT. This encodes CASTKAGRRTEAFF.

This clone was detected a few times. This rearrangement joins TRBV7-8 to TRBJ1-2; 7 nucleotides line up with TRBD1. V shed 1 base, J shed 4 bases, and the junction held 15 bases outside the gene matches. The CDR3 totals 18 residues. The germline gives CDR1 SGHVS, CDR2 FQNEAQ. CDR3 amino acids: CASSLVYSTGALGYGYTF. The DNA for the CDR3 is TGTGCCAGCAGCTTAGTCTACAGTACAGGGGCCCTGGGCTATGGCTACACCTTC.

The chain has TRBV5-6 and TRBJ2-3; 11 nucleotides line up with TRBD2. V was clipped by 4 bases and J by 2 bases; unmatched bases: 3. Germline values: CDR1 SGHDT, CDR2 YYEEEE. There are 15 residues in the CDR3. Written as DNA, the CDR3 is TGTGCCAGCAGCATGACTAGCGGGGACACAGATACGCAGTATTTT. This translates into CASSMTSGDTDTQYF.

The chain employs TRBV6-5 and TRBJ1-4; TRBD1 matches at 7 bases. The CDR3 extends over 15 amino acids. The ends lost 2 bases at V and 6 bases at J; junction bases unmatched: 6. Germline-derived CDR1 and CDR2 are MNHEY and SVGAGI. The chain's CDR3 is CASSYDGTDYEKLFF. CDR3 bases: TGTGCCAGCAGTTACGATGGGACAGATTATGAAAAACTGTTTTTT.

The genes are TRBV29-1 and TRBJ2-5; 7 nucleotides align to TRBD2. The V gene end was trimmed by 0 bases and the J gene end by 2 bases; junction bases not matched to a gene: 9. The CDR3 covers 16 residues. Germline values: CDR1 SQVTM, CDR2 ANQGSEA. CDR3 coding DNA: TGCAGCGTTGAAGACCAAAAGCGGGAAGGGCAAGAGACCCAGTACTTC. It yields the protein CSVEDQKREGQETQYF.

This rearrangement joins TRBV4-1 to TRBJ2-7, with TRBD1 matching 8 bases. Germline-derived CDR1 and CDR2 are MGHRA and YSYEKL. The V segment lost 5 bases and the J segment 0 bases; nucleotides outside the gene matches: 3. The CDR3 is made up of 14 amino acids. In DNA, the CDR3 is TGCGCCAGCAGCTGGACAGGGAGCTCCTACGAGCAGTACTTC. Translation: CASSWTGSSYEQYF.

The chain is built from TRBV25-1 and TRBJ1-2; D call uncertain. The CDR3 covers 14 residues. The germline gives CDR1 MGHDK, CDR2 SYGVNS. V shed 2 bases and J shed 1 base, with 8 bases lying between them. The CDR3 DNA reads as TGTGCCAGCAGTGAAACGGGTTTTAACTATGGCTACACCTTC. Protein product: CASSETGFNYGYTF.

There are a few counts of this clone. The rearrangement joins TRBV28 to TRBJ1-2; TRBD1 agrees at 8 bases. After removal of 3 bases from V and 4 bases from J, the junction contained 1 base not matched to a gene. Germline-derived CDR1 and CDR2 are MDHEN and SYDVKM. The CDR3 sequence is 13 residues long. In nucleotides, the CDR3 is TGTGCCAGCAGTTTGACAGGGGCCTATGGCTACACCTTC. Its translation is CASSLTGAYGYTF.

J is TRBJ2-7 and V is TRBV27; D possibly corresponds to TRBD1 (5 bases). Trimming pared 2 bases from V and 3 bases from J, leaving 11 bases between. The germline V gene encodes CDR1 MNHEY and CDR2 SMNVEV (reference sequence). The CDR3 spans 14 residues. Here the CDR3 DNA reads TGTGCCAGCAGTTTACAGGGCGGTCTCTACGAGCAGTACTTC. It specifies CASSLQGGLYEQYF.

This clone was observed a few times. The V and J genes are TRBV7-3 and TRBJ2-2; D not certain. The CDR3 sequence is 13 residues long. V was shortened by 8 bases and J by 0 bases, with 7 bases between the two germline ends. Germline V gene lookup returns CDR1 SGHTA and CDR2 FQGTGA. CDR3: CASSRSNTGELFF. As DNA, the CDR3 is TGTGCCAGCTCGCGGTCGAACACCGGGGAGCTGTTTTTT.

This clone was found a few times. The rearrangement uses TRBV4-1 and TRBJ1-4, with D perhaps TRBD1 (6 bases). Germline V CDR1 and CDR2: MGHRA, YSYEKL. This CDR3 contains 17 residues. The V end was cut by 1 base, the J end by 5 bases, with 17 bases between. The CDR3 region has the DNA TGCGCCAGCAGCCAAGCTCGGACAGCCTCTTTAAATGAAAAACTGTTTTTT. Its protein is CASSQARTASLNEKLFF.

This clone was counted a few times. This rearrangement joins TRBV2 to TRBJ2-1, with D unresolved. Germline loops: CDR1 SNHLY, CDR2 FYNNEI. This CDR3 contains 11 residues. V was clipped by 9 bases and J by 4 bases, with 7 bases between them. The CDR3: CASELYNEQFF. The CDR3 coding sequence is TGTGCCAGTGAACTTTACAATGAGCAGTTCTTC.

The CDR3 sequence: CASGRSGGQTQYF. The CDR3, as DNA: TGTGCCAGCGGCAGGAGCGGGGGACAGACCCAGTACTTC. The V call is TRBV2, the J call TRBJ2-5, with 8 positions matching TRBD2. With V trimmed by 8 bases and J by 6 bases, 8 bases remained unmatched. The CDR3 is 13 amino acids. Looked up from germline, CDR1 is SNHLY and CDR2 is FYNNEI.

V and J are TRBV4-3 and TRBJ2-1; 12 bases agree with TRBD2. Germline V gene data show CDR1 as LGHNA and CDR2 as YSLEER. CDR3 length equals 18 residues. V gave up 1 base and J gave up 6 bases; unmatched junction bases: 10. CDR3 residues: CASSQASGGVSGRNEQFF. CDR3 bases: TGCGCCAGCAGCCAAGCTAGCGGGGGGGTAAGTGGACGCAATGAGCAGTTCTTC.

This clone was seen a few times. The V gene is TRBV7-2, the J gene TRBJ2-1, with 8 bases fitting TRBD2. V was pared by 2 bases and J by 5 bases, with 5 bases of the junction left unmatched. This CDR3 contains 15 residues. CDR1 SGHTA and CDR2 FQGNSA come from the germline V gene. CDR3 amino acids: CASSLRRGGNNEQFF. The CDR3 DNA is TGTGCCAGCAGCTTACGGCGCGGGGGGAACAATGAGCAGTTCTTC.

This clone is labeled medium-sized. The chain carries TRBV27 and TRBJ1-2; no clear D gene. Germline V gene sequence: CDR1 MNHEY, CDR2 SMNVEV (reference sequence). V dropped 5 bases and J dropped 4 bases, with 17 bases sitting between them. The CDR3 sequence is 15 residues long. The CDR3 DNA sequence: TGTGCCAGCAGTCCCTTCTCGGGAATGGTCTATGGCTACACCTTC. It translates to CASSPFSGMVYGYTF.

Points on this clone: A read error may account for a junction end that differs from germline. The CDR3 reads CASTLGRIQETQYF. The CDR3 DNA sequence: TGCGCCAGCACCTTGGGGCGGATCCAAGAGACCCAGTACTTC. This chain connects TRBV5-1 to TRBJ2-5, with a weak D call TRBD1 (5 bases). The CDR3 extends over 14 amino acids. Germline CDR1 SGHRS, CDR2 YFSETQ.

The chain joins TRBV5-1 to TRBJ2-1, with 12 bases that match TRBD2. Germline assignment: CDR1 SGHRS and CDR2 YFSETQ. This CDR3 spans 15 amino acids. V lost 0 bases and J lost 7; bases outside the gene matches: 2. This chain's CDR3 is CASSLASGGANEQFF. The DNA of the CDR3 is TGCGCCAGCAGCTTGGCTAGCGGGGGGGCTAATGAGCAGTTCTTC.

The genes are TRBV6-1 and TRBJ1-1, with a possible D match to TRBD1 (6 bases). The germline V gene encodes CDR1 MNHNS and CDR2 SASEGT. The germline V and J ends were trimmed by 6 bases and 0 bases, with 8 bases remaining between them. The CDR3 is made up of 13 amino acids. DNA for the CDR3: TGTGCCAGCAGGACAGGCCTGAACACTGAAGCTTTCTTT. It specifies CASRTGLNTEAFF.

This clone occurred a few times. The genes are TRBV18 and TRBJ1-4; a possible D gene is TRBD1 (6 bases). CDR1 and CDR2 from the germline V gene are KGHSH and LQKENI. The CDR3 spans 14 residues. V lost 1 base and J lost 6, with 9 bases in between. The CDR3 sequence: CASSPQSGDEKLFF. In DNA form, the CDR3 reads TGTGCCAGCTCACCACAATCAGGGGATGAAAAACTGTTTTTT. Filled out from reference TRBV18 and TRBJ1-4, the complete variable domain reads NAGVMQNPRHLVRRRGQEARLRCSPMKGHSHVYWYRQLPEEGLKFMVYLQKENIIDESGMPKERFSAEFPKEGPSILRIQQVVRGDSAAYFCASSPQSGDEKLFFGSGTQLSVL.